This T cell receptor (beta chain) originates from a study of breast tumors, draining lymph nodes, adjacent tissues. The lymph nodes were axillary draining lymph nodes from breast cancer patients. This clonotype was counted at least ten times. One entry per CDR3 protein, called by TCRdb with MiXCR from the multiplex PCR reads. The sample holds about 170,000 distinct CDR3 sequences, 33% seen once. The sequencing sample was made of axillary lymph node tissue. The sequence was obtained from a female donor with breast cancer. Some clones in this sample may be carry-over from other donors' samples.

The CDR3 spells CASSPTGTYEQYF. CDR3 sequence (DNA): TGTGCCAGCAGCCCGACAGGGACGTACGAGCAGTACTTC. The J gene is TRBJ2-7, the V gene TRBV28; 7 bases map to TRBD1. The V gene end was trimmed by 6 bases and the J gene end by 4 bases; junction bases not matched to a gene: 6. This CDR3 comprises 13 residues. Germline values: CDR1 MDHEN, CDR2 SYDVKM.